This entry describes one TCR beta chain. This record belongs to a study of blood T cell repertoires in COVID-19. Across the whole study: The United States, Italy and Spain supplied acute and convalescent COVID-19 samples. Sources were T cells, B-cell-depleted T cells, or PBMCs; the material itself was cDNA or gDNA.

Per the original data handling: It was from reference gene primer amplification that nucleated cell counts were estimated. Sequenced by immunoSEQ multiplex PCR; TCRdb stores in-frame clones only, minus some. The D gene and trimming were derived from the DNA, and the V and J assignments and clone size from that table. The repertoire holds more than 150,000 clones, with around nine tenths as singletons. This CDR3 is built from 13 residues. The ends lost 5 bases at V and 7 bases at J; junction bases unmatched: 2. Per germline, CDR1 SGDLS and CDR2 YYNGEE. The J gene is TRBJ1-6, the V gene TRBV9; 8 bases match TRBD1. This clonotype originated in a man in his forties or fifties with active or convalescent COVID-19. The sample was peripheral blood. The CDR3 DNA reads TGTGCCAGCAGAGGACAGGGAAATTCACCCCTCCACTTT. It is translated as CASRGQGNSPLHF.